This TCR beta chain was found in a study of CD8+ T cells in alopecia areata. Across the whole study: Treated patients were dosed with oral tofacitinib, taking 5 to 10 mg twice daily.

Per germline, CDR1 GTSNPN and CDR2 SVGIG (reference sequence). CDR3 length: 11 residues. Trimming took off 1 base at V and 8 bases at J, with 8 bases between the two ends. cDNA prepared by RNA extraction and subsequent reverse transcription served as the template for sequencing. Using immunoSEQ multiplex PCR, the repertoire was profiled, and TCRdb retains in-frame clones only, with some absent. The top ten clones hold roughly a sixth of a sample with about 130,000 clones, about 47% of them seen once. V usage is TRBV30 and J usage is TRBJ1-2; the D is unclear. This sample comprised CD8+ T cells sorted from blood, obtained at week 0. The sequence derives from a human donor with alopecia areata. The CDR3 reads CAWSGGYGYTF. The CDR3 nucleotides read TGTGCCTGGAGTGGGGGATACGGCTACACCTTC.